This TCR beta chain was sequenced during a study of T cell changes during pregnancy in multiple sclerosis. Trimming removed 0 bases from V and 0 bases from J, with 6 bases in between. The CDR3 runs 15 residues. Germline V gene sequence: CDR1 SGDLS, CDR2 YYNGEE. Produced via immunoSEQ multiplex PCR; TCRdb's table is partial and in-frame only. The sample lists under 70,000 clones, 91% occurring once. The clonotype originates from a female donor in good health, enrolled as a control in a pregnancy study. The starting material was peripheral blood, obtained after pregnancy. The J gene is TRBJ2-2, the V gene TRBV9, with D maybe TRBD1 (6 bases). CDR3 nucleotides: TGTGCCAGCAGCGTAGGGGACACGAACACCGGGGAGCTGTTTTTT. This sequence encodes CASSVGDTNTGELFF.